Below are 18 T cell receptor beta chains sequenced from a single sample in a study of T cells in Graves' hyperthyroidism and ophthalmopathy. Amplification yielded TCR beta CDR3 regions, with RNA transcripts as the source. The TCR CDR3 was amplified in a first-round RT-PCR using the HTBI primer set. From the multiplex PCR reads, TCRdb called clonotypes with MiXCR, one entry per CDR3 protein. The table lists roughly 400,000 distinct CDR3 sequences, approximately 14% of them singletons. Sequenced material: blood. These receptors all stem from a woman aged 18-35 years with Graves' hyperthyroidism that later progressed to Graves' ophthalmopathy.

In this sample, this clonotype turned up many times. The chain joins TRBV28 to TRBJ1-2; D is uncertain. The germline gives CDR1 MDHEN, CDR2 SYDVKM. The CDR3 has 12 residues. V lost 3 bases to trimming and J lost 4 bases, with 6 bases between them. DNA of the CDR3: TGTGCCAGCAGTTTGTACGGCTATGGCTACACCTTC. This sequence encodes CASSLYGYGYTF.

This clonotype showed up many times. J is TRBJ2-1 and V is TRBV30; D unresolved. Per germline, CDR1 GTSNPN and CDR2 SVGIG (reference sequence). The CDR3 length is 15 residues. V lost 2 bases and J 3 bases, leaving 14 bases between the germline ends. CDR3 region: CAWSPPLEHYNEQFF. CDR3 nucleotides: TGTGCCTGGAGTCCCCCCTTAGAACACTACAATGAGCAGTTCTTC.

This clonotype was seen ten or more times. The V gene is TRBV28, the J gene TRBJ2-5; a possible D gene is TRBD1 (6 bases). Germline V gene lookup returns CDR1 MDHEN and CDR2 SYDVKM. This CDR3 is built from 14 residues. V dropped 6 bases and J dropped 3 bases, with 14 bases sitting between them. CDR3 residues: CASSPGQLEETQYF. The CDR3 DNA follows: TGTGCCAGCAGCCCCGGACAGTTAGAAGAGACCCAGTACTTC.

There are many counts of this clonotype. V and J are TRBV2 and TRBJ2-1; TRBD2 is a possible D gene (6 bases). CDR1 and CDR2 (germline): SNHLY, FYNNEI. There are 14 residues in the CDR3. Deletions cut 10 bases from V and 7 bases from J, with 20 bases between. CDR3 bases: TGTGCCACCCCTTCCCCGGGAGAGGGGAATGAGCAGTTCTTC. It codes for CATPSPGEGNEQFF.

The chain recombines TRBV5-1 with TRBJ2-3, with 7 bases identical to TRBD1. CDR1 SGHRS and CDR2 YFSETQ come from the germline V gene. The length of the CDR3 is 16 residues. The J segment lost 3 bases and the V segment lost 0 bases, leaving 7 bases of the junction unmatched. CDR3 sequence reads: CASSLARDRITDTQYF. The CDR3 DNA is TGCGCCAGCAGCTTGGCCCGGGACAGAATAACAGATACGCAGTATTTT.

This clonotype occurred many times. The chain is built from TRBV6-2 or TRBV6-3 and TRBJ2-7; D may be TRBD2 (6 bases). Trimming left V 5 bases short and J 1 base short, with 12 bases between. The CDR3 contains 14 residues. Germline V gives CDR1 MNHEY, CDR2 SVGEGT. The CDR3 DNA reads TGTGCCAGCAGTCACCCGGGACTGTCCTACGAGCAGTACTTC. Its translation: CASSHPGLSYEQYF.

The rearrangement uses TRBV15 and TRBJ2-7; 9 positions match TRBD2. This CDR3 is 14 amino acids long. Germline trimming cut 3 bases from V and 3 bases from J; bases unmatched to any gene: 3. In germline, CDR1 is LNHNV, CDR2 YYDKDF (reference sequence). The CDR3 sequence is CATSRASGDYEQYF. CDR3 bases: TGTGCCACCAGCAGGGCTAGCGGGGACTACGAGCAGTACTTC. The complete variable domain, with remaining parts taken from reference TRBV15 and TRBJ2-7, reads DAMVIQNPRYQVTQFGKPVTLSCSQTLNHNVMYWYQQKSSQAPKLLFHYYDKDFNNEADTPDNFQSRRPNTSFCFLDIRSPGLGDTAMYLCATSRASGDYEQYFGPGTRLTVT.

This CDR3 is CASRYGQGVENTEAFF. Written as DNA, the CDR3 is TGTGCCAGCAGGTACGGACAGGGGGTTGAGAACACTGAAGCTTTCTTT. The chain combines TRBV28 with TRBJ1-1, with 10 bases fitting TRBD1. The CDR3 consists of 16 residues. J lost 1 base, V lost 6 bases, and 8 bases had no gene match. Germline CDR1 reads MDHEN; CDR2 reads SYDVKM.

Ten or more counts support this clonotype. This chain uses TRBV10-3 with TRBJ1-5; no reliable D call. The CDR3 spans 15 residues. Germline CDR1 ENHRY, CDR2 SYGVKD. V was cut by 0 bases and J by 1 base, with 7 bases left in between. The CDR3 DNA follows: TGTGCCATCAGTGAGTCGGGCGGAAGCAATCAGCCCCAGCATTTT. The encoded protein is CAISESGGSNQPQHF.

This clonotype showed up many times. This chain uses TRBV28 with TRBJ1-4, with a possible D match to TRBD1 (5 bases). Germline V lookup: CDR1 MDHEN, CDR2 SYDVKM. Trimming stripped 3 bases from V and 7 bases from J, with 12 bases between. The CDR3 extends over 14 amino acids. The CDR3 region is CASSFGGSGEKLFF. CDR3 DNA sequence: TGTGCCAGCAGTTTTGGGGGGAGCGGTGAAAAACTGTTTTTT. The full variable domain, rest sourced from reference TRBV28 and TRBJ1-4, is DVKVTQSSRYLVKRTGEKVFLECVQDMDHENMFWYRQDPGLGLRLIYFSYDVKMKEKGDIPEGYSVSREKKERFSLILESASTNQTSMYLCASSFGGSGEKLFFGSGTQLSVL.

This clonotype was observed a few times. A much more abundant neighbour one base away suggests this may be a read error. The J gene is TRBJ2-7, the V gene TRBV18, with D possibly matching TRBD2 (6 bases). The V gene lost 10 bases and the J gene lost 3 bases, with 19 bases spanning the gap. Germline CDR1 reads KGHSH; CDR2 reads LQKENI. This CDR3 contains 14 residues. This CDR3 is CANSPAGTNYEQYF. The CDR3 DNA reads TGTGCCAACTCGCCGGCGGGAACGAACTACGAGCAGTACTTC.

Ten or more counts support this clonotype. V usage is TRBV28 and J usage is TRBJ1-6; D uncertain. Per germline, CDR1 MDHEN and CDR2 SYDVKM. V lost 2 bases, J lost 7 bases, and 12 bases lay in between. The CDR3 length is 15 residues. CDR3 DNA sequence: TGTGCCAGCAGTTTAGGTCAAACGGGGAATTCACCCCTCCACTTT. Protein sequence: CASSLGQTGNSPLHF.

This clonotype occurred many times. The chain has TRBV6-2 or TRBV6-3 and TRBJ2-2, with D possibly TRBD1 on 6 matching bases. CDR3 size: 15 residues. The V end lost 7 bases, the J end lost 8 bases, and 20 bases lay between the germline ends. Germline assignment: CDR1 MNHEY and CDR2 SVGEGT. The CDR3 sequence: CASTQPPDRPGELFF. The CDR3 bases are TGTGCCAGCACCCAGCCCCCCGACAGGCCGGGGGAGCTGTTTTTT.

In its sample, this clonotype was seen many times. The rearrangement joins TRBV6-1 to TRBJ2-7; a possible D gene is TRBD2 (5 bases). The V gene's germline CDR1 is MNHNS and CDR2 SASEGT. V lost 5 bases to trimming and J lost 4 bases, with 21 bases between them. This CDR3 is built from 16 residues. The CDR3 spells CASSWDPGTAPYEQYF. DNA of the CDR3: TGTGCCAGCAGTTGGGATCCGGGAACAGCACCTTACGAGCAGTACTTC.

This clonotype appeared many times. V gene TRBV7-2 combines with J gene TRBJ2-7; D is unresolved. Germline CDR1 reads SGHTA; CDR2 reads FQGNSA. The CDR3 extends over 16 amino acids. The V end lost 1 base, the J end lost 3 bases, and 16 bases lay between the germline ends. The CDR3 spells CASSLDGRGPLYEQYF. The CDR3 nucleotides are TGTGCCAGCAGCTTAGACGGGCGCGGCCCCCTCTACGAGCAGTACTTC.

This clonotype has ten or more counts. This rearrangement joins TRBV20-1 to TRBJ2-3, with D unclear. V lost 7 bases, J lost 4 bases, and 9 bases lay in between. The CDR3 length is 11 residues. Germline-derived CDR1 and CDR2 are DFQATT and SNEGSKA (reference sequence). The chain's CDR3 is CSVRRADTQYF. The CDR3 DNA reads TGCAGTGTCAGAAGGGCAGATACGCAGTATTTT.

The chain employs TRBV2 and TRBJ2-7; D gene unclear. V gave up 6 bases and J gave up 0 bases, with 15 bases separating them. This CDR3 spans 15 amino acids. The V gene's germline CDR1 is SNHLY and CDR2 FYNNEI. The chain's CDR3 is CASRRTQETSYEQYF. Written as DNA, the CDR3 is TGTGCCAGCAGAAGGACCCAGGAGACCTCCTACGAGCAGTACTTC.

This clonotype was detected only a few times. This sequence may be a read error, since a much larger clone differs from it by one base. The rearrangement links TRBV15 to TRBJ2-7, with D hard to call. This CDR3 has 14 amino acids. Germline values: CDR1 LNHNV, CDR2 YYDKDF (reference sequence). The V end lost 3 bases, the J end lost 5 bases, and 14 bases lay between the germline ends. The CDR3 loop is CATSSGPEPHEQYF. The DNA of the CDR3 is TGTGCCACCAGCAGCGGCCCTGAACCCCACGAGCAGTACTTC. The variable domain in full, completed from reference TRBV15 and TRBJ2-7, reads DAMVIQNPRYQVTQFGKPVTLSCSQTLNHNVMYWYQQKSSQAPKLLFHYYDKDFNNEADTPDNFQSRRPNTSFCFLDIRSPGLGDTAMYLCATSSGPEPHEQYFGPGTRLTVT.